Each of the 4 T cell receptor beta chains below was sequenced from the same sample in a study of shared clonotypes between healthy human individuals. Naive CD8 cells lacked CD45RO, underwent positive selection for CCR7 and left out terminally differentiated effector memory CD45RA+ cells. Assay: immunoSEQ multiplex PCR; the TCRdb copy retains only in-frame clones and omits some. The sample shows some 2.1 million clones, about 95% of them seen only once. Sequenced: naive CD8+ T cells sorted from blood. The source is a young man in good health.

The chain combines TRBV29-1 with TRBJ2-3; D is ambiguous. The germline V and J ends were trimmed by 2 bases and 5 bases, with 11 bases remaining between them. Germline lookup yields CDR1 SQVTM and CDR2 ANQGSEA. This CDR3 is built from 13 residues. The CDR3 reads CSVETENGDTQYF. CDR3 DNA sequence: TGCAGCGTTGAAACGGAGAATGGAGATACGCAGTATTTT.

This sequence joins TRBV27 and TRBJ2-3; 8 bases are shared with TRBD2. Germline trimming cut 7 bases from V and 2 bases from J; bases unmatched to any gene: 8. The CDR3 is made up of 15 amino acids. Germline V gene data show CDR1 as MNHEY and CDR2 as SMNVEV (reference sequence). CDR3 nucleotides: TGTGCCAGCAAGATGGGCGGGGGGACCACAGATACGCAGTATTTT. Protein product: CASKMGGGTTDTQYF.

This rearrangement joins TRBV5-4 to TRBJ2-5, with TRBD2 matching over 7 bases. CDR1 is SGHNT and CDR2 is YYREEE in the germline V gene (reference sequence). J gave up 2 bases and V 2 bases, and 9 bases lay outside the gene matches. The CDR3 has 16 residues. For the CDR3, the DNA is TGTGCCAGCAGCTTAGATCTAGCGGTCCCTCAAGAGACCCAGTACTTC. Its protein is CASSLDLAVPQETQYF.

V and J are TRBV10-3 and TRBJ2-3; 13 positions agree with TRBD2. The CDR3 contains 17 residues. Germline values: CDR1 ENHRY, CDR2 SYGVKD. J gave up 2 bases and V 3 bases, and 5 bases lay outside the gene matches. CDR3 DNA: TGTGCCATCAGTGAAGGACTAGCGGGAGTGATCACAGATACGCAGTATTTT. The encoded protein is CAISEGLAGVITDTQYF.